This T cell receptor beta chain is from a study of blood T cell repertoires in COVID-19 (dated by TCRdb to the early 2020s). In the study overall: The collaborator samples originated in the United States, Italy and Spain and spanned the acute and convalescent phases of COVID-19. The prospective study material was composed of cDNA or gDNA derived from T cells, B-cell-depleted T cells, or PBMCs. The dataset comprised deeply sampled blood TCRbeta repertoires from subjects exposed to, actively infected with, or recovered from COVID-19. The repertoires were made available in a free public database intended to serve as a resource for research on the immune response to SARS-CoV-2. Samples came from the ongoing ImmuneRACE study (first 160 participants) plus 1,254 subjects from 6 global collaborators. Nearly every sample came with metadata listing a de-identified subject ID, COVID-19 status, age in years and sex. Where available, HLA class I and class II types were obtained from metadata supplied by the sample provider rather than from assay-based typing. The paper as a whole reports these results and caveats: The quantity of clinical and demographic metadata differed by source and by participant and was supplied without curation.

A few counts support this clone. No cognate antigen has been identified for it. Per-base quality was not reported, and no clone a single base away is much larger than it. The CDR3 holds 14 amino acids from the cysteine to the phenylalanine. Solely the CDR3 DNA is kept, with 42 bases framed from the first base. From the germline V gene, CDR1 is SGHTS and CDR2 is YDEGEE. The junction carries 7 bases between V and J, which are trimmed by 1 base and 2 bases respectively. Collaborating institutions collected whole blood in K2EDTA tubes following their own protocols. For TCRbeta analysis, collaborator samples were shipped as frozen whole blood, as isolated PBMCs, or as DNA extracted from either sample type. The immunoSEQ Assay, a bias-controlled multiplex PCR, was used to amplify TCRbeta CDR3 regions from genomic DNA. In the source study's methods: Within the assay, amplification of reference gene primers was used to estimate how many nucleated cells each sample contained. To quantify the absolute abundance of each unique TCRbeta CDR3 rearrangement, sequence reads were collapsed and filtered. For each sample, productive Simpson clonality was calculated by taking the square root of Simpson's diversity index across productive rearrangements. This immuneACCESS table, as held by TCRdb, lists in-frame sequences with V and J called but not all clones. Of the missing ones, under half trace to an unresolved V gene in checked studies; the others have no known cause. V and J calls and clone size are copied from that table; D and trimming were computed from the DNA. Within this sample are roughly 200,000 clones, with around 90% of them counted one time only. The top ten constitute about 7% of the sample.

The TCR originated in a man aged 40-49 years with acute or convalescent COVID-19. The sample consisted of peripheral blood. The chain employs TRBV5-8 and TRBJ1-5; the D segment cannot be called with confidence. The CDR3: CASSLWSRNQPQHF. The DNA is TGTGCCAGCAGCTTGTGGAGCCGCAATCAGCCCCAGCATTTT.